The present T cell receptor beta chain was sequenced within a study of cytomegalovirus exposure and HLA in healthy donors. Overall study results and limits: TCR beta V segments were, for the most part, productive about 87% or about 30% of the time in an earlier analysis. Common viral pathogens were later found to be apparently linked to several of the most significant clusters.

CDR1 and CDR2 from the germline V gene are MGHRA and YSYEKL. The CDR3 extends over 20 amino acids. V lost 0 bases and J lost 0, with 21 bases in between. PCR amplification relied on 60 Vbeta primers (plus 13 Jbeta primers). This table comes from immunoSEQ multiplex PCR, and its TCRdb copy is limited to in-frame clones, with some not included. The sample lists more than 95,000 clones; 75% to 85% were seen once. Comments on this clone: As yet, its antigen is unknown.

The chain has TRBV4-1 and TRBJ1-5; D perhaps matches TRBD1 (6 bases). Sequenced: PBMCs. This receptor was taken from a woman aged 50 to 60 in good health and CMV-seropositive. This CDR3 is CASSQDEGTLRTLSNQPQHF. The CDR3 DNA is TGCGCCAGCAGCCAAGATGAAGGGACACTTCGTACCCTTAGCAATCAGCCCCAGCATTTT.